A single sample gave rise to the 11 T cell receptor beta chains below, sequenced in a study of molecular identifiers for immune sequencing clone quantification. TCRdb fed the PCR reads into MiXCR, producing one record per CDR3 protein. The sample shows about 630,000 distinct CDR3 sequences, roughly 23% of them seen only once. The sequencing sample was made of naive CD8+ T cells from blood, with Jurkat cell RNA spiked in. Subset indicated: FACS-sorted CD8+CD4-CCR7+CD45RA+ naive T cells. These TCRs come from a human donor in good health. Some libraries in this study had Jurkat cell RNA spiked in.

This rearrangement joins TRBV4-1 to TRBJ2-2, with D hard to call. Trimming left V 0 bases short and J 5 bases short, with 7 bases between. Germline V gives CDR1 MGHRA, CDR2 YSYEKL. The CDR3 length is 14 residues. Written as DNA, the CDR3 is TGCGCCAGCAGCCAAGATCGGGTAACCGGGGAGCTGTTTTTT. Translating gives CASSQDRVTGELFF.

J is TRBJ1-1 and V is TRBV10-3, with no clear D. Germline V lookup: CDR1 ENHRY, CDR2 SYGVKD. The CDR3 runs 13 residues. V was clipped by 5 bases and J by 0 bases, with 7 bases between them. The CDR3 loop reads CAISLGLNTEAFF. In DNA form, the CDR3 reads TGTGCCATCAGTCTCGGCCTGAACACTGAAGCTTTCTTT.

This clonotype was recorded a few times. The chain links TRBV19 to TRBJ2-7, with a weak D call TRBD1 (6 bases). This CDR3 comprises 15 residues. The ends were cut back, 1 base at V and 0 bases at J, with 10 bases in the middle. Germline-derived CDR1 and CDR2 are LNHDA and SQIVND (reference sequence). The CDR3 DNA reads as TGTGCCAGTAGTATAGGGCAGGGGCACTCCTACGAGCAGTACTTC. Its translation is CASSIGQGHSYEQYF.

This clonotype was detected many times. CDR3 sequence (DNA): TGTGCCTGGAGTGTCGGGGCTAATGAGCAGTTCTTC. Translating gives CAWSVGANEQFF. The chain joins TRBV30 to TRBJ2-1; perhaps D is TRBD1 or TRBD2 (5 bases each). V was shortened by 0 bases and J by 7 bases, with 7 bases between the two germline ends. This CDR3 region has 12 residues. Germline values: CDR1 GTSNPN, CDR2 SVGIG (reference sequence).

Concerning this clonotype: Being one base from a much bigger clone, this may be a read error. The V and J genes are TRBV7-9 and TRBJ2-5, with TRBD2 identical over 11 bases. CDR1 and CDR2 (germline): SEHNR, FQNEAQ (reference sequence). The CDR3 length is 14 residues. The CDR3 is CASRTSGTSEPQYF. Written as DNA, the CDR3 is TGTGCCAGCAGGACTAGCGGGACCTCAGAGCCCCAGTACTTC.

This clonotype was recorded a few times. The rearrangement links TRBV7-6 to TRBJ2-7; TRBD2 matches at 8 bases. CDR3 length equals 18 residues. With 2 bases clipped from V and 6 bases from J, the junction kept 18 bases outside the gene matches. From germline, CDR1 is SGHVS and CDR2 FNYEAQ. The CDR3 spells CASSLHRGRREGLPEQYF. The CDR3 nucleotides are TGTGCCAGCAGCTTACATCGTGGTCGACGGGAGGGCCTCCCCGAGCAGTACTTC.

Of note for this clonotype: As the CDR3 is not closed by the conserved phenylalanine or tryptophan, this likely results from a read error. The chain carries TRBV28 and TRBJ2-5; D possibly matches TRBD1 or TRBD2 (6 bases each). V was shortened by 5 bases and J by 3 bases, with 16 bases between the two germline ends. The CDR3 spans 15 residues. Per the germline V gene, CDR1 is MDHEN and CDR2 is SYDVKM. CDR3 in DNA: TGTGCCAGCAGTAGCTACGGGGGCGACAAAGAGACCCAGTACTCC. Its translation is CASSSYGGDKETQYS.

This clonotype occurred a few times. The chain links TRBV20-1 to TRBJ2-3, with D possibly TRBD2 on 6 matching bases. Deletions cut 1 base from V and 0 bases from J, with 14 bases between. Per germline, CDR1 DFQATT and CDR2 SNEGSKA (reference sequence). CDR3 size: 16 residues. CDR3 nucleotide sequence: TGCAGTGCTAGAGGTCCTTCTAGCGCTAGCACAGATACGCAGTATTTT. The encoded protein is CSARGPSSASTDTQYF.

This clonotype was seen more than once but under ten times. This sequence joins TRBV5-4 and TRBJ2-1; possibly TRBD1 or TRBD2 for D (6 bases each). The germline V and J ends were trimmed by 6 bases and 9 bases, with 19 bases remaining between them. Germline V gives CDR1 SGHNT, CDR2 YYREEE (reference sequence). The CDR3 runs 14 residues. CDR3 in DNA: TGTGCCAGCAAGTTTGAGGGGGGTGGAGGTGAGCAGTTCTTC. Translated: CASKFEGGGGEQFF.

About this clonotype: A much larger clone is a single base away; this may be a read error. The V and J genes are TRBV27 and TRBJ1-1; no firm D call. There are 12 residues in the CDR3. Germline values: CDR1 MNHEY, CDR2 SMNVEV (reference sequence). Trimming took off 5 bases at V and 4 bases at J, with 8 bases between the two ends. The CDR3 region is CASSKRTTEAFF. The CDR3 DNA is TGTGCCAGCAGTAAACGAACCACTGAAGCTTTCTTT.

This clonotype was counted ten times or more. This sequence joins TRBV5-6 and TRBJ2-1; 8 positions match TRBD1. V gave up 4 bases and J gave up 2 bases; unmatched junction bases: 5. Germline V gene data show CDR1 as SGHDT and CDR2 as YYEEEE. This CDR3 has 15 amino acids. CDR3 coding DNA: TGTGCCAGCAGCCACGGGACAGGACCCTACAATGAGCAGTTCTTC. It is translated as CASSHGTGPYNEQFF.